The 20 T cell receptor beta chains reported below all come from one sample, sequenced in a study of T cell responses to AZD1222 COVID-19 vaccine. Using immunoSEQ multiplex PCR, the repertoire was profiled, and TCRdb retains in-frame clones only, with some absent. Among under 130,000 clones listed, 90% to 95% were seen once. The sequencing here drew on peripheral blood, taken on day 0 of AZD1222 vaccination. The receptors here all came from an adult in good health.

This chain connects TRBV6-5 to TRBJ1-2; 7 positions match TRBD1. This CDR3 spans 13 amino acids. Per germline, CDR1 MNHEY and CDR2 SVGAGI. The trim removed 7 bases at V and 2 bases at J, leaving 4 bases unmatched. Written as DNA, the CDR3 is TGTGCCAGCAAGAAGGGACAGAACTATGGCTACACCTTC. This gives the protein CASKKGQNYGYTF.

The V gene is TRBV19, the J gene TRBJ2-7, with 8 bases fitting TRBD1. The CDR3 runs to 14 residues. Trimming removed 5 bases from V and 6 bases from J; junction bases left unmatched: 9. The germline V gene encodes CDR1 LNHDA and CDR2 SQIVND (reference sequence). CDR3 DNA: TGTGCCAGTAGTCCGATGGACAGGGTAGGCGAGCAGTACTTC. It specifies CASSPMDRVGEQYF.

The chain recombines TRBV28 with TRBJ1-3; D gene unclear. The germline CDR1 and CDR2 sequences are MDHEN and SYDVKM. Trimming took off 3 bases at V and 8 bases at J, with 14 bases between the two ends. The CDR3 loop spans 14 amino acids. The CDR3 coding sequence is TGTGCCAGCAGTTTGTCGGGGTATCGGTACACCATATATTTT. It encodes CASSLSGYRYTIYF.

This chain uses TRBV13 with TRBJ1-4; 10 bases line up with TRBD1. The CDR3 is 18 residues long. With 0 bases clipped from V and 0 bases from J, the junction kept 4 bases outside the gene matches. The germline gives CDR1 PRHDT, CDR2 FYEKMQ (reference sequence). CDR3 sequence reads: CASSLGTGGPATNEKLFF. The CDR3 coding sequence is TGTGCCAGCAGCTTAGGGACAGGGGGCCCTGCAACTAATGAAAAACTGTTTTTT.

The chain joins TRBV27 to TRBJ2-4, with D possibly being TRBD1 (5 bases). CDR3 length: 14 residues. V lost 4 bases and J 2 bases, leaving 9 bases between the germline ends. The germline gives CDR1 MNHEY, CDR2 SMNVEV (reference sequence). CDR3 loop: CASSSRGTKNIQYF. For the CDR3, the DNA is TGTGCCAGCAGTTCTAGGGGAACCAAAAACATTCAGTACTTC.

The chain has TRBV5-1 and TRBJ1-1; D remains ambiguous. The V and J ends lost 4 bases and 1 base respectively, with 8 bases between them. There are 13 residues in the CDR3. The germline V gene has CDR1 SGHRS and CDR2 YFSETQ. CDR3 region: CASSATPNTEAFF. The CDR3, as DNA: TGCGCCAGCAGCGCTACTCCGAACACTGAAGCTTTCTTT. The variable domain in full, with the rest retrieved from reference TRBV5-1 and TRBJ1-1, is KAGVTQTPRYLIKTRGQQVTLSCSPISGHRSVSWYQQTPGQGLQFLFEYFSETQRNKGNFPGRFSGRQFSNSRSEMNVSTLELGDSALYLCASSATPNTEAFFGQGTRLTVV.

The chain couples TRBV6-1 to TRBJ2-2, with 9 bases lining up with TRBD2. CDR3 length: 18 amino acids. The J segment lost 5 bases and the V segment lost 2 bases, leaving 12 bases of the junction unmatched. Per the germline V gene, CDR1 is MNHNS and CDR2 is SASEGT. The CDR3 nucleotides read TGTGCCAGCAGTGAACGGCTCGGCGGGAGGGCCGTAACCGGGGAGCTGTTTTTT. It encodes CASSERLGGRAVTGELFF.

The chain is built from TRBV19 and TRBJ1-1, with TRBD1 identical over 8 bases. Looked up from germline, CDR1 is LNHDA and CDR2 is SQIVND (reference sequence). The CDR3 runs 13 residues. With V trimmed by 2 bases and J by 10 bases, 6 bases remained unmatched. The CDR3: CASSISGGSGAFF. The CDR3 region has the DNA TGTGCCAGTAGTATATCAGGGGGCTCGGGAGCTTTCTTT.

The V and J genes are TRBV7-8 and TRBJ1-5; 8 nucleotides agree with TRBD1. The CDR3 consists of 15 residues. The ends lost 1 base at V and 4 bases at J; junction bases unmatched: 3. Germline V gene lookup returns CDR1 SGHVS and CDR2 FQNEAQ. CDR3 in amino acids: CASSLGTGINQPQHF. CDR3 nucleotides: TGTGCCAGCAGCTTAGGGACAGGGATAAATCAGCCCCAGCATTTT.

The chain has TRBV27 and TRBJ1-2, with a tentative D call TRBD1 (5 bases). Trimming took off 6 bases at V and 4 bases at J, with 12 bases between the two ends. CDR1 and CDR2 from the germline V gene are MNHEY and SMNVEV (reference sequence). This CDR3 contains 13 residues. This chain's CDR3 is CASSGGRGYGYTF. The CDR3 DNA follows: TGTGCCAGCAGCGGGGGAAGAGGCTATGGCTACACCTTC.

DNA of the CDR3: TGTGCCAGTAGACTGCGAGACAGGGATGGCTACACCTTC. It codes for CASRLRDRDGYTF. The rearrangement links TRBV19 to TRBJ1-2; 7 bases line up with TRBD1. From germline, CDR1 is LNHDA and CDR2 SQIVND (reference sequence). The CDR3 covers 13 residues. Trimming removed 6 bases from V and 6 bases from J; junction bases left unmatched: 7.

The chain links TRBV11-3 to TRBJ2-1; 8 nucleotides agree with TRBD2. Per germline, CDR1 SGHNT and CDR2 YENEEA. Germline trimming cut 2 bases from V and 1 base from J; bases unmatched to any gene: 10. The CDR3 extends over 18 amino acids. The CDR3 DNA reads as TGTGCCAGCAGCTTAAGTGGCGGGGGGCATGGTTCCTACAATGAGCAGTTCTTC. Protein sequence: CASSLSGGGHGSYNEQFF.

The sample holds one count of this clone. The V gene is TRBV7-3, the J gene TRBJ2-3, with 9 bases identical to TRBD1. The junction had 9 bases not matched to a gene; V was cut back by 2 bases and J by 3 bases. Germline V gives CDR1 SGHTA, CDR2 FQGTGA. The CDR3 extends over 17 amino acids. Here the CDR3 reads CASSLVPGQGPTDTQYF. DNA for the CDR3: TGTGCCAGCAGCTTAGTCCCGGGACAGGGTCCGACAGATACGCAGTATTTT.

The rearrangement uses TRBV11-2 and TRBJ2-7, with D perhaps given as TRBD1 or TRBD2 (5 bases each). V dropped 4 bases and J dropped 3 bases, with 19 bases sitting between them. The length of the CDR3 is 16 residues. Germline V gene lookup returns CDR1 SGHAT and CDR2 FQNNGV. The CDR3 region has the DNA TGTGCCAGCAGCTCAGGGTTGGGAGACCAATACTACGAGCAGTACTTC. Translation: CASSSGLGDQYYEQYF.

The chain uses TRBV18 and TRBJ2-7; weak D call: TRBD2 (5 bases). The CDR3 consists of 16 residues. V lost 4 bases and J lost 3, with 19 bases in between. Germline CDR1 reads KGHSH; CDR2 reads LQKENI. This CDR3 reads CASSRTGGNGNYEQYF. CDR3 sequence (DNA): TGTGCCAGCTCACGAACCGGAGGTAACGGTAACTACGAGCAGTACTTC.

This CDR3 is CASTTTGGNTIYF. CDR3 nucleotides: TGTGCCAGCACCACGACAGGCGGTAACACCATATATTTT. This chain joins TRBV12-3 or TRBV12-4 and TRBJ1-3; the D gene is possibly TRBD1 (6 bases). This CDR3 spans 13 amino acids. The germline V and J ends were trimmed by 7 bases and 7 bases, with 14 bases remaining between them.

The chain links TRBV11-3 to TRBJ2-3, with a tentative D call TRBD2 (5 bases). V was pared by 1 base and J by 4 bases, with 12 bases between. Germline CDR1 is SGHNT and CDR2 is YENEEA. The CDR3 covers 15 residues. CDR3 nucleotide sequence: TGTGCCAGCAGCTTAGGAGGGAAGGTAGCAGATACGCAGTATTTT. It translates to CASSLGGKVADTQYF.

DNA for the CDR3: TGTGCCAGCAGCTTTCGGACAGGGGATTCACCCCTCCACTTT. Translating gives CASSFRTGDSPLHF. V is TRBV28 and J is TRBJ1-6; TRBD1 agrees at 9 bases. The CDR3 loop spans 14 amino acids. V lost 6 bases and J lost 8; bases outside the gene matches: 5. Germline values: CDR1 MDHEN, CDR2 SYDVKM.

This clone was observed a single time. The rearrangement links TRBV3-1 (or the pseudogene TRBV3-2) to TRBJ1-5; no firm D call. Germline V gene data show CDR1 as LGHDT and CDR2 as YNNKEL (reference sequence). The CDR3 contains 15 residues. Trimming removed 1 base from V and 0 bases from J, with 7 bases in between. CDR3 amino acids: CASSQGPTSNQPQHF. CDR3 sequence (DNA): TGTGCCAGCAGCCAAGGTCCCACTAGCAATCAGCCCCAGCATTTT.

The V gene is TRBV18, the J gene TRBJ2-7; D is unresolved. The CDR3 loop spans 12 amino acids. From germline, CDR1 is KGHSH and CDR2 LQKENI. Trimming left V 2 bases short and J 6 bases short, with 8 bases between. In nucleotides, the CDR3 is TGTGCCAGCTCACCAGGGGTGGGCGAGCAGTACTTC. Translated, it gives CASSPGVGEQYF.